This entry lists 6 T cell receptor beta chains sequenced from one sample in a study of beta chain features in type 1 diabetes. Findings and caveats of the study: In every one of the four CD4+ subsets, TCRB CDR3s were moderately but significantly shorter in Type 1 diabetes patients.

Which antigens these TCRs recognize remains unknown. Investigators reverse transcribed all isolated RNA, so they sequenced expressed TCRB transcripts. Clones were sequenced by immunoSEQ multiplex PCR, and TCRdb holds only the in-frame ones, with some missing. Seen here are about 260,000 clones, roughly 20% observed once, and the top ten hold 0.028%. Specimen: naive CD4+ T cells from blood. These TCRs come from a woman aged 40 to 50 with type 1 diabetes.

This clone was found a few times. The J gene is TRBJ2-5, the V gene TRBV4-1, with TRBD2 as a possible D gene (5 bases). Germline V gene sequence: CDR1 MGHRA, CDR2 YSYEKL. Trimming removed 0 bases from V and 5 bases from J, with 13 bases in between. This CDR3 has 15 residues. The CDR3 region is CASSQDLGRGETQYF. The DNA for the CDR3 is TGCGCCAGCAGCCAAGATCTGGGTCGCGGGGAGACCCAGTACTTC.

V usage is TRBV2 and J usage is TRBJ2-7, with a possible D match to TRBD2 (6 bases). V was pared by 10 bases and J by 7 bases, with 26 bases between. The CDR3 is 15 amino acids. From germline, CDR1 is SNHLY and CDR2 FYNNEI. The CDR3 DNA reads as TGTGCCACCCGAAGGCGGGACGGCTCGGGGTGGGAGCAGTACTTC. Its protein is CATRRRDGSGWEQYF.

The chain uses TRBV10-3 and TRBJ2-7; the D gene is possibly TRBD2 (5 bases). The CDR3 spans 14 residues. The germline V gene has CDR1 ENHRY and CDR2 SYGVKD. The V gene lost 2 bases and the J gene lost 1 base, with 9 bases spanning the gap. The CDR3 spells CAISENGLSYEQYF. The CDR3, as DNA: TGTGCCATCAGTGAGAACGGACTTTCCTACGAGCAGTACTTC.

This clone was seen a few times. This chain uses TRBV5-1 with TRBJ2-1; 11 bases line up with TRBD2. J gave up 0 bases and V 0 bases, and 8 bases lay outside the gene matches. CDR1 is SGHRS and CDR2 is YFSETQ in the germline V gene. The CDR3 covers 19 residues. The CDR3: CASSLAGTSGSSSYNEQFF. The CDR3 DNA is TGCGCCAGCAGCTTGGCCGGGACTAGCGGTTCGAGCTCCTACAATGAGCAGTTCTTC.

This clone appeared a few times. The chain carries TRBV7-2 and TRBJ1-5; 9 positions match TRBD1. V dropped 6 bases and J dropped 13; count of bases not matched to a gene: 4. This CDR3 spans 11 amino acids. Germline V CDR1 and CDR2: SGHTA, FQGNSA. CDR3 nucleotide sequence: TGTGCCAGCAGGGGGGACAGGGAGCAGCATTTT. Translated, it gives CASRGDREQHF.

A few counts support this clone. This sequence joins TRBV5-1 and TRBJ2-7; the D is unclear. Trimming removed 0 bases at V and 5 bases at J, with 15 bases between. This CDR3 is built from 15 residues. CDR1 and CDR2 from the germline V gene are SGHRS and YFSETQ. For the CDR3, the DNA is TGCGCCAGCAGCTTGGCACAGCCAGGCAAGGACGAGCAGTACTTC. Translated: CASSLAQPGKDEQYF.